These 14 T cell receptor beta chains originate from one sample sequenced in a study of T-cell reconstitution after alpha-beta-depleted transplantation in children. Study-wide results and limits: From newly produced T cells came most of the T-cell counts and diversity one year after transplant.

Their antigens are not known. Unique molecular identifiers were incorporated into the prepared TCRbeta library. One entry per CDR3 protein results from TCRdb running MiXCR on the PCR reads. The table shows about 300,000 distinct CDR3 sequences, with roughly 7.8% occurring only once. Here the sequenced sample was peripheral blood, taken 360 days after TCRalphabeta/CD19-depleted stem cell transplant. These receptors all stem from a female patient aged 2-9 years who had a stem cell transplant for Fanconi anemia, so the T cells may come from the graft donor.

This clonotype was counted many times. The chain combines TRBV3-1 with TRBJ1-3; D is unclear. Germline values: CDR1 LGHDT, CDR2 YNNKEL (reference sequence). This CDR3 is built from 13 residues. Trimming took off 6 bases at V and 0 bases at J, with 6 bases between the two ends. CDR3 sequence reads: CASRVNSGNTIYF. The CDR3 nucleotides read TGTGCCAGCAGGGTTAACTCTGGAAACACCATATATTTT.

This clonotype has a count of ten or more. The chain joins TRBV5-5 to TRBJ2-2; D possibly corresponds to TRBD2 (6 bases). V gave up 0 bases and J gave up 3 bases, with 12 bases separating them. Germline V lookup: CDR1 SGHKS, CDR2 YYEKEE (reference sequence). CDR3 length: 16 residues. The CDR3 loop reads CASSLGPTGDTGELFF. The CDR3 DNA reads TGTGCCAGCAGCTTGGGCCCGACGGGAGACACCGGGGAGCTGTTTTTT.

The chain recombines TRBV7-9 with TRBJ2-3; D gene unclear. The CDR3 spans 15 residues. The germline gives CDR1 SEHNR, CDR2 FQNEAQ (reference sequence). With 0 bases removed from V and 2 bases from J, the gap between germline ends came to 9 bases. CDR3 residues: CASSLAGRITDTQYF. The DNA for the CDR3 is TGTGCCAGCAGCTTAGCAGGGCGGATCACAGATACGCAGTATTTT.

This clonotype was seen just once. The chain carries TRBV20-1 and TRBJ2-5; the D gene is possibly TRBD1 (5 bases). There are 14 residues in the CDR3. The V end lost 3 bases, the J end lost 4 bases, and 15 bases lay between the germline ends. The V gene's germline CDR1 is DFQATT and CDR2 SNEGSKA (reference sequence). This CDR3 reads CSARPWTQRETQYF. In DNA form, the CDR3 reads TGCAGTGCTAGGCCCTGGACACAAAGAGAGACCCAGTACTTC.

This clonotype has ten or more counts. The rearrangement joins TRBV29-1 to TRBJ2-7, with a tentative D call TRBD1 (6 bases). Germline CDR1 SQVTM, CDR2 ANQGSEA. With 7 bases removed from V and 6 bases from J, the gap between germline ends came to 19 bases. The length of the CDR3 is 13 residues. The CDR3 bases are TGCAGCGCCAACACAGGGTGGGATGTCGAGCAGTACTTC. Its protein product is CSANTGWDVEQYF.

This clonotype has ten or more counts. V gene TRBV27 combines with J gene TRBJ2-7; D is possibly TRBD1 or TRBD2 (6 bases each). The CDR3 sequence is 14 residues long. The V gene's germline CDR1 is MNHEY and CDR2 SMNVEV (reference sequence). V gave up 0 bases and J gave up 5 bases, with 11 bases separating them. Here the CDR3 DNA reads TGTGCCAGCAGTTTATCAGGGGGGCATAACGAGCAGTACTTC. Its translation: CASSLSGGHNEQYF.

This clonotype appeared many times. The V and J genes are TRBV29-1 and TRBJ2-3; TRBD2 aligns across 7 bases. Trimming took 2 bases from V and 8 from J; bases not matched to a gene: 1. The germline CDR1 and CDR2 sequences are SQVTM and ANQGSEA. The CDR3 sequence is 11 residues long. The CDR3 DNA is TGCAGCGTTGAATGGGGGGGTACGCAGTATTTT. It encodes CSVEWGGTQYF.

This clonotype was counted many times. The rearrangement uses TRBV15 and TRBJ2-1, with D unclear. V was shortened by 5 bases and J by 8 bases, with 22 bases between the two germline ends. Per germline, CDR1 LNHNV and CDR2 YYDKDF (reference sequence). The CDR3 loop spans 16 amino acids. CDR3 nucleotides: TGTGCCACCAGCCCGGCGAAGTTCACGACCCTGCATGAGCAGTTCTTC. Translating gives CATSPAKFTTLHEQFF. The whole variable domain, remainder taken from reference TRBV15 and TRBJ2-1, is DAMVIQNPRYQVTQFGKPVTLSCSQTLNHNVMYWYQQKSSQAPKLLFHYYDKDFNNEADTPDNFQSRRPNTSFCFLDIRSPGLGDTAMYLCATSPAKFTTLHEQFFGPGTRLTVL.

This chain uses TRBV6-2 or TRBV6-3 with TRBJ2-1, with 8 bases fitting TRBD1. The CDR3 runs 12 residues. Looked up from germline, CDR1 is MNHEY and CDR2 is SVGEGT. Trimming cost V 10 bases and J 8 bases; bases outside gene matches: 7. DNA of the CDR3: TGTGCCACCTCAGGGGGCAGGGATGAGCAGTTCTTC. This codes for CATSGGRDEQFF.

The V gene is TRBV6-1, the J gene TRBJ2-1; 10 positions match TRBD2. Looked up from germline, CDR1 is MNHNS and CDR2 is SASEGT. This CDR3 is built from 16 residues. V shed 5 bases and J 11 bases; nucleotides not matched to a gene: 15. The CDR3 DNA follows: TGTGCCAGCAGTCTGGGAGGAGCGGGGGGGTCACTGAAGCAGTTCTTC. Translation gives CASSLGGAGGSLKQFF.

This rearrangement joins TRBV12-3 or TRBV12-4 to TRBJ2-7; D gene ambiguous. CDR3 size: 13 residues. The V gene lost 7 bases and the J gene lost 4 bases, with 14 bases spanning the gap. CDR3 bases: TGTGCCAGCACCCTGGGCGAAGGTTACGAGCAGTACTTC. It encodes CASTLGEGYEQYF.

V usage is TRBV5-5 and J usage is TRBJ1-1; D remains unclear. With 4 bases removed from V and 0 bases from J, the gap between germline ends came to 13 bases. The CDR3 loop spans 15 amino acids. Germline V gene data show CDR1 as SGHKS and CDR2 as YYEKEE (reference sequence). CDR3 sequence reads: CASSVGPLMNTEAFF. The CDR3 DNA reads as TGTGCCAGCAGCGTCGGACCGTTGATGAACACTGAAGCTTTCTTT.

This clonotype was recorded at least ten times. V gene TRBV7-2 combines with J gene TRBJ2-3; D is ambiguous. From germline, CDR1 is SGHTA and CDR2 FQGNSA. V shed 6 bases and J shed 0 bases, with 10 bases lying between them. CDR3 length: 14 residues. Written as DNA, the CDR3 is TGTGCCAGCAGGGGCAGCATCAGCACAGATACGCAGTATTTT. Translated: CASRGSISTDTQYF.

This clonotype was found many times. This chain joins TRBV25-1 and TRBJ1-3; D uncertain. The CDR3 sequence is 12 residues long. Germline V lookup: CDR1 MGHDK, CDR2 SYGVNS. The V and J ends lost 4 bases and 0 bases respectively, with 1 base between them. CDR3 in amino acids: CASSVSGNTIYF. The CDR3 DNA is TGTGCCAGCAGTGTCTCTGGAAACACCATATATTTT.